This TCR beta chain was recovered during a study of blood T cell repertoires in COVID-19. There are 14 residues in the CDR3. With V trimmed by 5 bases and J by 7 bases, 9 bases remained unmatched. In germline, CDR1 is SGHKS, CDR2 YYEKEE (reference sequence). Method: immunoSEQ multiplex PCR; TCRdb's copy keeps in-frame clones and lacks some. The sample consists of about 100,000 clones, over 85% of them appearing once. This chain uses TRBV5-5 with TRBJ2-7; 10 bases match TRBD2. The TCR originated in a man between 65 and 85 years old with acute or convalescent COVID-19. The sample was peripheral blood. The DNA for the CDR3 is TGTGCCAGCAGACCCAGCGGGGGGGCAGGTGAGCAGTACTTC. Encoded protein: CASRPSGGAGEQYF.